These T cell receptor beta chains were read from a single sample in a study of blood T cell repertoires in COVID-19. Profiling relied on immunoSEQ multiplex PCR, and the TCRdb table lists in-frame clones only, not all of them. The data show some 180,000 clones, 60% to 85% seen once. The source material was peripheral blood. Every receptor here comes from a woman aged 45 to 65 with active or convalescent COVID-19. The CDR3 runs from the conserved cysteine through the conserved F or W. The D gene is left open where the match is weak. Where a row states a size, it is once, few, many or the class of an expanded clone; other rows omit it.

V gene	D gene	J gene	clone size	CDR3 protein	CDR3 DNA
TRBV29-1	.	TRBJ2-2	.	CSVRTDVAGELFF	TGCAGCGTGAGGACAGATGTGGCCGGGGAGCTGTTTTTT
TRBV19	TRBD1	TRBJ2-5	.	CASSIGQGAGKTQYF	TGTGCCAGTAGTATAGGACAGGGGGCAGGAAAGACCCAGTACTTC
TRBV2	TRBD2	TRBJ2-1	.	CASKKGGRAADEQFF	TGTGCCAGCAAGAAGGGCGGGAGGGCGGCAGATGAGCAGTTCTTC
TRBV6-2/TRBV6-3	.	TRBJ2-2	.	CASSYQAGHTFNTGELFF	TGTGCCAGCAGTTACCAGGCAGGCCACACTTTTAACACCGGGGAGCTGTTTTTT
TRBV11-3	.	TRBJ2-2	.	CASSLGGSLNGELFF	TGTGCCAGCAGCTTAGGAGGGTCCCTGAACGGGGAGCTGTTTTTT
TRBV2	.	TRBJ1-3	.	CASNYQSLSGNTIYF	TGTGCCAGCAACTACCAGTCTCTGTCCGGAAACACCATATATTTT
TRBV21-1	.	TRBJ2-1	few	CASSITLAGETIDEQFF	TGTGCCAGCAGCATAACACTAGCGGGAGAAACTATTGATGAGCAGTTCTTC
TRBV3-1/TRBV3-2	.	TRBJ1-2	.	CASSGDSPTNYGYTF	TGTGCCAGCAGCGGTGACAGTCCAACTAACTATGGCTACACCTTC
TRBV7-3	.	TRBJ1-1	once	CASSLRGDTEAFF	TGTGCCAGCAGCTTAAGGGGGGACACTGAAGCTTTCTTT
TRBV30	.	TRBJ2-2	once	CAWSGSGVVTGELFF	TGTGCCTGGAGTGGGTCGGGGGTGGTCACCGGGGAGCTGTTTTTT
TRBV5-6	TRBD2	TRBJ2-2	.	CASSLSGGANTGELFF	TGTGCCAGCAGCTTGTCCGGGGGGGCCAACACCGGGGAGCTGTTTTTT
TRBV7-2	TRBD1	TRBJ1-2	.	CASSAADRGGYTF	TGTGCCAGCAGCGCCGCGGACAGGGGAGGCTACACCTTC
TRBV25-1	.	TRBJ2-3	.	CASSQRGDTQYF	TGTGCCAGCAGTCAGCGTGGGGATACGCAGTATTTT
TRBV5-5	.	TRBJ2-3	.	CASSLVRDPHRSTDTQYF	TGTGCCAGCAGCTTGGTGCGGGACCCTCACCGGAGCACAGATACGCAGTATTTT
TRBV28	TRBD1	TRBJ1-2	.	CASSLMLGQLLGYTF	TGTGCCAGCAGTTTAATGCTGGGACAGTTATTGGGCTACACCTTC
TRBV5-1	.	TRBJ1-1	.	CASSLIQGSKGYTEAFF	TGCGCCAGCAGCTTAATACAGGGAAGTAAAGGATACACTGAAGCTTTCTTT
TRBV5-8	TRBD1	TRBJ2-7	.	CASSPMRTGWDSYEQYF	TGTGCCAGCAGCCCGATGAGGACAGGGTGGGATTCCTACGAGCAGTACTTC
TRBV11-2	TRBD1	TRBJ1-3	.	CASSPQGAGGNTIYF	TGTGCCAGCAGTCCACAGGGGGCAGGAGGAAACACCATATATTTT
TRBV18	.	TRBJ2-3	.	CASSPPDNKGDRYF	TGTGCCAGCTCACCACCGGATAACAAGGGGGATAGGTATTTT
TRBV28	.	TRBJ1-2	.	CASSLSQGIYGYTF	TGTGCCAGCAGTTTAAGCCAGGGGATCTATGGCTACACCTTC
TRBV7-3	.	TRBJ1-6	.	CASSLAPRGSPLHF	TGTGCCAGCAGCTTAGCCCCTCGAGGGTCACCCCTCCACTTT
TRBV7-2	TRBD1	TRBJ1-2	many	CASSLRGQGNGYTF	TGTGCCAGCAGCTTAAGAGGACAGGGGAATGGCTACACCTTC
TRBV6-5	.	TRBJ1-3	.	CASSQHSSGNTIYF	TGTGCCAGCAGTCAACACAGCTCTGGAAACACCATATATTTT
TRBV19	.	TRBJ1-5	.	CATVSAGSGNQPQHF	TGTGCCACAGTTTCCGCGGGGTCAGGAAATCAGCCCCAGCATTTT
TRBV5-6	TRBD1	TRBJ1-2	.	CASTRDRGRQSFGYTF	TGTGCCAGCACAAGGGACAGGGGGCGCCAATCTTTTGGCTACACCTTC